This T cell receptor beta chain was identified in a study of PD-1 blockade in classical Hodgkin lymphoma. All patients experienced relapse after autologous stem cell transplantation, and brentuximab vedotin exposure was variable. V was cut by 4 bases and J by 4 bases, with 13 bases left in between. CDR1 KGHSH and CDR2 LQKENI come from the germline V gene. The CDR3 contains 15 residues. This clone has just one count. Its antigen is not known. Sequenced by immunoSEQ multiplex PCR; TCRdb stores in-frame clones only, minus some. The data show tens of thousands of clones, around nine tenths seen once. Regarding the study as a whole: By cycle point C4D1, TCR diversity had risen significantly in CD4+ cells (but not CD8+ cells). In newly diagnosed patients, baseline TCR diversity was reportedly below that of healthy donors. Repertoires differed for reasons still undefined, possibly disease activity or prior therapy.

V usage is TRBV18 and J usage is TRBJ2-2; a weak D match, TRBD1 (5 bases). The source is a human donor with classical Hodgkin lymphoma. The sample was peripheral blood mononuclear cells (PBMCs), taken at baseline. CDR3 DNA: TGTGCCAGCTCACTATCGACAGCTAGCACCGGGGAGCTGTTTTTT. Its protein product is CASSLSTASTGELFF.